This T cell receptor beta chain was observed in a study of shared clonotypes between healthy human individuals. TCRdb's table, derived via immunoSEQ multiplex PCR, lists solely in-frame clones and lacks some. Of around 510,000 clones in the sample, approximately 95% were seen once. The CDR3 contains 13 residues. The germline V gene has CDR1 SGHVS and CDR2 FQNEAQ. V lost 5 bases, J lost 2 bases, and 9 bases lay in between. The sequenced material came from naive CD4+ T cells sorted from blood. Subset noted: CD45RA+ positively selected. The receptor was derived from a woman aged 30 to 39 in good health. The rearrangement joins TRBV7-8 to TRBJ2-5; D perhaps matches TRBD1 (6 bases). Here the CDR3 DNA reads TGTGCCAGCAGCCCAGGACAGCAAGAGACCCAGTACTTC. Its protein product is CASSPGQQETQYF.